This is a list of T cell receptor beta chains from one sample in a study of T cell repertoires in cytomegalovirus infection. TCRdb passed the reads through MiXCR, listing each CDR3 protein once. The sample records approximately 390,000 distinct CDR3 sequences, just under 35% being singletons. These receptors' targets are unknown. The material sequenced was cultured PBMCs, taken from culture after CMV antigen stimulation. The receptors were sampled from a human donor in good health (CMV status not recorded). Some clones in this sample may be carry-over from other donors' samples. The CDR3 runs from the conserved cysteine through the conserved F or W. A D gene is named only where the DNA matches it firmly. The size field is filled for only some rows; it gives once, few, many or a size class.

J gene,D gene,CDR3 length,V gene,clone size,CDR3 DNA,CDR3 protein
TRBJ2-1,TRBD2,15,TRBV12-3/TRBV12-4,few,TGTGCCAGCAGTGTACTAGCGGGCACGTACAATGAGCAGTTCTTC,CASSVLAGTYNEQFF
TRBJ1-2,.,15,TRBV7-9,.,TGTGCCAGCGGACGGGTGTTTCGGGGGCACTATGGCTACACCTTC,CASGRVFRGHYGYTF
TRBJ2-6,.,16,TRBV7-9,.,TGTGCCAGCAGCTTAGCGGGAGGATCTGGGGCCAACGTCCTGACTTTC,CASSLAGGSGANVLTF
TRBJ2-2,TRBD2,15,TRBV3-1,.,TGTGCCAGCACCCCTAGCGGGAGCTCTACCGGGGAGCTGTTTTTT,CASTPSGSSTGELFF
TRBJ2-7,.,13,TRBV7-6,.,TGTGCCAGCAGCCCCGGGAGATTCTACGAGCAGTACTTC,CASSPGRFYEQYF
TRBJ2-7,.,14,TRBV6-5,.,TGTGCCAGCAGCCGGGGACCCGCATCCTACGAGCAGTACTTC,CASSRGPASYEQYF
TRBJ1-1,.,13,TRBV4-1,.,TGCGCCAGCAGCCCCTCGGGACACCTTGAAGCTTTCTTT,CASSPSGHLEAFF
TRBJ2-7,TRBD2,14,TRBV7-2,many,TGTGCCAGCAGCTTAGTTGCTAGCGGCAGGGAGCAGTACTTC,CASSLVASGREQYF
TRBJ1-2,.,15,TRBV7-2,few,TGTGCCAGCAGCGCGGACCGGGGTCTGAACTATGGCTACACCTTC,CASSADRGLNYGYTF
TRBJ2-1,.,14,TRBV20-1,.,TGCAGTTACCAGAGCTCCGGGGACCACAATGAGCAGTTCTTC,CSYQSSGDHNEQFF
TRBJ1-4,.,15,TRBV7-6,few,TGTGCCAGCAGCTTATTTGGGACCCAGGATGAAAAACTGTTTTTT,CASSLFGTQDEKLFF
TRBJ2-5,.,16,TRBV4-1,.,TGCGCCAGCAGCCTTCAGGACCGTCTAGATCGGGAGACCCAGTACTTC,CASSLQDRLDRETQYF
TRBJ1-1,.,15,TRBV18,once,TGTGCCAGCTCACCCCTACCTACACGAAACACTGAAGCTTTCTTT,CASSPLPTRNTEAFF
TRBJ1-2,TRBD1,15,TRBV11-3,.,TGTGCCAGCAGCCCGGGACAGGGGAACAACTATGGCTACACCTTC,CASSPGQGNNYGYTF
TRBJ2-1,.,13,TRBV18,many,TGTGCCAGCTCACCATCATATGGGGATGAGCAGTTCTTC,CASSPSYGDEQFF
TRBJ1-1,.,14,TRBV6-6,.,TGTGCCAGCATCCCCCCGAGCATGAACACTGAAGCTTTCTTT,CASIPPSMNTEAFF